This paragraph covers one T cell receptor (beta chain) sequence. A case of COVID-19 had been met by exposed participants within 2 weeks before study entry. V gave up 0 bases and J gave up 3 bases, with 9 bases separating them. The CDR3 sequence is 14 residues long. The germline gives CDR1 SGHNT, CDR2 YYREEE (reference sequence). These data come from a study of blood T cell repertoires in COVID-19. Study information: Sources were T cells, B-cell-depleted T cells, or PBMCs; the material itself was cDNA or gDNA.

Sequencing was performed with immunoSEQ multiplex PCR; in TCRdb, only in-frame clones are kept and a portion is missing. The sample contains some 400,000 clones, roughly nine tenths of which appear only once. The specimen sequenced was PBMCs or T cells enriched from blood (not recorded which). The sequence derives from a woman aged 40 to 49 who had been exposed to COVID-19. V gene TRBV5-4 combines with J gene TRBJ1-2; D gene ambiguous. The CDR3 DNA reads TGTGCCAGCAGCTTGGTCTCCAGCGACTATGGCTACACCTTC. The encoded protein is CASSLVSSDYGYTF.